This TCR beta chain derives from a study of OX40 agonist ivuxolimab in advanced cancers. Overall study results and limits: Certain nonresponding patients likewise had low normalized T-cell clonal expansion.

Data came from immunoSEQ multiplex PCR; TCRdb stores just in-frame clones and leaves some out. The data hold fewer than 45,000 clones, with approximately 80% observed a single time. CDR3 length: 13 residues. CDR1 is SGHAT and CDR2 is FQNNGV in the germline V gene. V lost 3 bases and J lost 10; bases outside the gene matches: 5. Worth noting for this clone: What it binds is not known.

Material: CD4+ or CD8+ T cells sorted from blood, obtained in a trial of the OX40 agonist ivuxolimab. This clonotype was obtained from an adult with an advanced solid tumor such as melanoma, head and neck, liver or kidney cancer. This sequence joins TRBV11-2 and TRBJ2-1, with TRBD2 matching 8 bases. For the CDR3, the DNA is TGTGCCAGCAGCTTGGGACTAGAAGGCGAGCAGTTCTTC. Translated, it gives CASSLGLEGEQFF.